The sequence of this T cell receptor (beta chain) was determined in a study of metastatic and nonmetastatic thyroid tumors. Study at large: Repertoire data that came from the blood and tumor or nodule tissue of malignant and benign thyroid patients were compared. Study-wide results and limits: Compared with benign nodules, malignant thyroid tumors were reported to have significantly higher TCR beta diversity in both blood and tumor.

The germline V gene encodes CDR1 SGHVS and CDR2 FQNEAQ. The CDR3 is 13 residues long. Turning to this clone: The antigen is undetermined. An end of the junction differs from the germline gene, which may be a read error.

How the authors handled the data: CDR3 was compared across clinicopathological groups, and the resulting differences were used to build a distant-metastasis classifier for papillary thyroid cancer. TCRdb recomputed clones from the PCR reads via MiXCR. The V and J calls shown here were made by TCRdb, not taken from the authors' results. The repertoire consists of about 23,000 clones, with roughly a quarter occurring once and the leading ten covering roughly 12%. Thyroid surgery was performed in patients who had received no treatment beforehand. This clonotype originated in a male donor with papillary thyroid cancer or a benign thyroid nodule (not recorded which). Some clones in this sample may be carry-over from other donors' samples. The specimen was tumor tissue. The chain joins TRBV7-8 to TRBJ1-1; the D is unclear. Written as DNA, the CDR3 is TGTGCCGGCAGCTTGCGGTGGGACACTGAAGCTTTCTTT. Residues: CAGSLRWDTEAFF.